A selection of T cell receptor beta chains follows, all from one sample in a study of cytomegalovirus exposure and HLA in healthy donors. Repertoires were generated with immunoSEQ multiplex PCR, while TCRdb's copy carries only in-frame clones and drops some. The repertoire holds some 160,000 clones, with 80% to 85% as singletons. Sequencing was carried out using PBMCs. Receptor source: a woman aged 18-29 years in good health and CMV-seronegative. The CDR3 runs from the conserved cysteine through the conserved F or W. The order of the fields is J gene, D gene, V gene, CDR3 protein. The D gene is left open where the match is weak.

J gene: TRBJ2-2
D gene: .
V gene: TRBV27
CDR3 protein: CASSFGAGAGTGELFF

J gene: TRBJ1-4
D gene: TRBD1
V gene: TRBV28
CDR3 protein: CASRPTGFVTNEKLFF

J gene: TRBJ2-2
D gene: .
V gene: TRBV7-2
CDR3 protein: CASSLPLGGGTGELFF

J gene: TRBJ1-3
D gene: TRBD1
V gene: TRBV2
CDR3 protein: CASGTEAGTIYF

J gene: TRBJ2-4
D gene: TRBD1
V gene: TRBV4-1
CDR3 protein: CASSQKGAINIQYF

J gene: TRBJ1-3
D gene: .
V gene: TRBV18
CDR3 protein: CASDRGDGNTIYF

J gene: TRBJ1-2
D gene: TRBD1
V gene: TRBV2
CDR3 protein: CASRDLGQGNYGYTF

J gene: TRBJ2-7
D gene: .
V gene: TRBV6-5
CDR3 protein: CASSFAPAARYEQYF

J gene: TRBJ2-7
D gene: .
V gene: TRBV6-5
CDR3 protein: CASSYSYGSSYEQYF

J gene: TRBJ1-5
D gene: TRBD1
V gene: TRBV6-5
CDR3 protein: CASSPTWDRNQPQHF

J gene: TRBJ1-2
D gene: .
V gene: TRBV6-1
CDR3 protein: CASIGSSAGYTF

J gene: TRBJ1-2
D gene: .
V gene: TRBV19
CDR3 protein: CASSIQGRANYGYTF

J gene: TRBJ2-7
D gene: TRBD1
V gene: TRBV6-1
CDR3 protein: CASSFTGGSSYEQYF

J gene: .
D gene: TRBD1
V gene: TRBV29-1
CDR3 protein: CSVDGTGGSYEQYF

J gene: TRBJ2-3
D gene: TRBD2
V gene: TRBV29-1
CDR3 protein: CSVVGQRLAGYSSTDTQYF

J gene: TRBJ2-3
D gene: TRBD1
V gene: TRBV28
CDR3 protein: CASRQGLNTQYF

J gene: TRBJ1-2
D gene: .
V gene: TRBV6-1
CDR3 protein: CASQTPSIYGYTF

J gene: TRBJ1-4
D gene: TRBD1
V gene: TRBV5-1
CDR3 protein: CASRSTGFSATNEKLFF

J gene: TRBJ2-7
D gene: .
V gene: TRBV15
CDR3 protein: CATSRDVGSYEQYF

J gene: TRBJ2-7
D gene: .
V gene: TRBV21-1
CDR3 protein: CASSKGQVTPEYEQYF

J gene: TRBJ2-3
D gene: TRBD1
V gene: TRBV10-3
CDR3 protein: CAISEGTGHTDTQYF

J gene: TRBJ1-1
D gene: TRBD1
V gene: TRBV18
CDR3 protein: CASSPPGQLNTEAFF

J gene: TRBJ1-4
D gene: .
V gene: TRBV7-9
CDR3 protein: CASSLIRTIGINEKLFF

J gene: TRBJ2-2
D gene: .
V gene: TRBV5-1
CDR3 protein: CASSLRPGTTNTGELFF

J gene: TRBJ1-1
D gene: .
V gene: TRBV27
CDR3 protein: CASSSPGLGLGGTEAFF

J gene: TRBJ2-3
D gene: .
V gene: TRBV6-1
CDR3 protein: CASSEMTGKIGGDTQYF

J gene: TRBJ1-5
D gene: .
V gene: TRBV2
CDR3 protein: CASRALRGGTNQPQHF

J gene: TRBJ1-3
D gene: .
V gene: TRBV28
CDR3 protein: CASSPGDFPSSGNTIYF

J gene: TRBJ1-1
D gene: .
V gene: TRBV7-9
CDR3 protein: CASSSAGNEAFF

J gene: TRBJ1-1
D gene: TRBD1
V gene: TRBV2
CDR3 protein: CASNGQGARTEAFF

J gene: TRBJ1-2
D gene: .
V gene: TRBV28
CDR3 protein: CASSPGDPNYGYTF

J gene: TRBJ1-1
D gene: .
V gene: TRBV14
CDR3 protein: CASSIRGLGTEAFF

J gene: TRBJ2-3
D gene: .
V gene: TRBV7-6
CDR3 protein: CASSLSSTDTQYF

J gene: TRBJ2-4
D gene: .
V gene: TRBV6-4
CDR3 protein: CASSDSDYSCIQYF

J gene: TRBJ2-7
D gene: TRBD1
V gene: TRBV5-1
CDR3 protein: CASRQDRGEQYF

J gene: TRBJ2-5
D gene: .
V gene: TRBV7-3
CDR3 protein: CASSSTGAGGETQYF

J gene: TRBJ2-5
D gene: .
V gene: TRBV21-1
CDR3 protein: CASSRRTGGQETQYF

J gene: TRBJ1-2
D gene: .
V gene: TRBV11-3
CDR3 protein: CASSQPEYRIGYTF

J gene: TRBJ2-1
D gene: .
V gene: TRBV5-1
CDR3 protein: CASSIGQYYNEQFF

J gene: TRBJ2-1
D gene: TRBD2
V gene: TRBV6-1
CDR3 protein: CASSEGIPLTSGVSYNEQFF

J gene: TRBJ2-1
D gene: TRBD1
V gene: TRBV10-3
CDR3 protein: CAINTGQANNEQFF

J gene: TRBJ1-1
D gene: .
V gene: TRBV6-5
CDR3 protein: CASSLQGGGTEAFF

J gene: TRBJ2-6
D gene: .
V gene: TRBV11-2
CDR3 protein: CASSQRLSGANVLTF

J gene: TRBJ1-1
D gene: TRBD1
V gene: TRBV28
CDR3 protein: CASSPSDRANAEAFF

J gene: TRBJ2-1
D gene: .
V gene: TRBV27
CDR3 protein: CASSLFAGGLRGQFF

J gene: TRBJ1-1
D gene: .
V gene: TRBV28
CDR3 protein: CASSFHGQNTEAFF